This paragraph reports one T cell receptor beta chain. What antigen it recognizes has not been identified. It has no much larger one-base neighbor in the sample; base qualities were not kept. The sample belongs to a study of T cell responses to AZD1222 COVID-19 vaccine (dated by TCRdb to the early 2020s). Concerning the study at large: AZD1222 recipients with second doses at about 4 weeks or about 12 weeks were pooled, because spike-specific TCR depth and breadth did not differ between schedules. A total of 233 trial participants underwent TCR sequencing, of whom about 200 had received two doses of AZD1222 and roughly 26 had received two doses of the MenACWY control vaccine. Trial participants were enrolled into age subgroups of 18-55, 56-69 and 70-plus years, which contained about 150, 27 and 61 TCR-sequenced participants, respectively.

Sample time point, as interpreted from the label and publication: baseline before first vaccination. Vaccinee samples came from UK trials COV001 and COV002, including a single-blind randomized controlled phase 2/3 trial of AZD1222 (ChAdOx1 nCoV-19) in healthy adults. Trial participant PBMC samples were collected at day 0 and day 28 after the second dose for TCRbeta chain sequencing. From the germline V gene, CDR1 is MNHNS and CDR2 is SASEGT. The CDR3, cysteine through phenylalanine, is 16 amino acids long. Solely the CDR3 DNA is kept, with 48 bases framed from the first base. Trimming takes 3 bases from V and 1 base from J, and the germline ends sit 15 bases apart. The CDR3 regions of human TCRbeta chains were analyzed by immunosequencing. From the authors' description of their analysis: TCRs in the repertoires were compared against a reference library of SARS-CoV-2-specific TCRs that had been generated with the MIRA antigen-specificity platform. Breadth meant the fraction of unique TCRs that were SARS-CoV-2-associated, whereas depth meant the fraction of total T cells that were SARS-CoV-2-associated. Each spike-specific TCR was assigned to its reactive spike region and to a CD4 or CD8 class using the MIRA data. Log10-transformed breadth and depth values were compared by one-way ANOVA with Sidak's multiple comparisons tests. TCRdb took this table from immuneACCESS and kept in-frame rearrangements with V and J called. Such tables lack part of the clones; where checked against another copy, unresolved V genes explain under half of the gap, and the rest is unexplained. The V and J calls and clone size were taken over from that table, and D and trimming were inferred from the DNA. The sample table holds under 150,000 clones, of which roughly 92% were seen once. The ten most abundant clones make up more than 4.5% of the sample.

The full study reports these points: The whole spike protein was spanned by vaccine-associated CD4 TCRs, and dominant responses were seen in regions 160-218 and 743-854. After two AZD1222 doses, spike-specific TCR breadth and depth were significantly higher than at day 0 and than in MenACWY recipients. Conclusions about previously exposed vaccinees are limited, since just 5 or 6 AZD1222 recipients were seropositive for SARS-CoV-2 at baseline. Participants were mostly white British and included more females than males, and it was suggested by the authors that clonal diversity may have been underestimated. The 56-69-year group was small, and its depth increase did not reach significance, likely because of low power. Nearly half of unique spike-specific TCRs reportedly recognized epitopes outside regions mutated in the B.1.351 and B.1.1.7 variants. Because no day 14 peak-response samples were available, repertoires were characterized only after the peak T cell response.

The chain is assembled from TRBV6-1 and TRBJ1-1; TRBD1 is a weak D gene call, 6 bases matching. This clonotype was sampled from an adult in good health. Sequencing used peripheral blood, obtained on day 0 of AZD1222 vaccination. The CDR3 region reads CASSDPQSGENTEAFF. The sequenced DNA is TGTGCCAGCAGTGATCCCCAATCAGGGGAGAACACTGAAGCTTTCTTT.